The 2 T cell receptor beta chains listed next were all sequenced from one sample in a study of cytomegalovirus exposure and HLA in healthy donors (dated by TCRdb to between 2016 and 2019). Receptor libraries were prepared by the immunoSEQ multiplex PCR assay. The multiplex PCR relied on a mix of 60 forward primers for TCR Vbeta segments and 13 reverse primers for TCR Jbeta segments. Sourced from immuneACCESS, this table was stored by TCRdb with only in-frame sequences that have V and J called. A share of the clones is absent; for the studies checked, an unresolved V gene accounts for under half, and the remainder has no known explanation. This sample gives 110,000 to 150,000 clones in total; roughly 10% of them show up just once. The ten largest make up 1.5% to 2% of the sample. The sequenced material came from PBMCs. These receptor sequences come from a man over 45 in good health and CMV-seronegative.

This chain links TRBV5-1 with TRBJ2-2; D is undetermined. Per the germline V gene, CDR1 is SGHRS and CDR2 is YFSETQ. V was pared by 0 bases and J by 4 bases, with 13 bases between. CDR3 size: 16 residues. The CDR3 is CASSLALQKSTGELFF. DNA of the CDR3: TGCGCCAGCAGCTTGGCCCTACAGAAATCCACCGGGGAGCTGTTTTTT.

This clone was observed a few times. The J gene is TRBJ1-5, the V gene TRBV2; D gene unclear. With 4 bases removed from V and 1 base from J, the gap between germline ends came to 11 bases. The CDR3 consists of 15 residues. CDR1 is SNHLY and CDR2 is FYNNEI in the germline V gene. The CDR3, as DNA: TGTGCCAGCAGTGTAGCGCGCGGAAGCAATCAGCCCCAGCATTTT. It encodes CASSVARGSNQPQHF.